These 2 T cell receptor beta chains originate from one sample sequenced in a study of blood T cell repertoires in COVID-19. The table came from immunoSEQ multiplex PCR; TCRdb's copy has only in-frame clones and leaves some out. The data show about 91,000 clones, around 79% seen once. Sequencing input: peripheral blood. All receptors derive from a woman over 75 with acute or convalescent COVID-19.

V and J are TRBV14 and TRBJ1-2; 7 nucleotides match TRBD1. Germline CDR1 and CDR2: SGHDN and FVKESK. V dropped 2 bases and J dropped 5; count of bases not matched to a gene: 11. This CDR3 contains 16 residues. The CDR3 nucleotides read TGTGCCAGCAGCCAACTAGGACCCGGGACAGCATATGGCTACACCTTC. Encoded protein: CASSQLGPGTAYGYTF. Full variable domain (outside the CDR3, taken from reference TRBV14 and TRBJ1-2): EAGVTQFPSHSVIEKGQTVTLRCDPISGHDNLYWYRRVMGKEIKFLLHFVKESKQDESGMPNNRFLAERTGGTYSTLKVQPAELEDSGVYFCASSQLGPGTAYGYTFGSGTRLTVV.

The chain uses TRBV4-2 and TRBJ2-5; D is perhaps TRBD2 (6 bases). The length of the CDR3 is 14 residues. The V gene lost 0 bases and the J gene lost 7 bases, with 12 bases spanning the gap. CDR1 and CDR2 (germline): LGHNA, YNFKEQ. The CDR3 coding sequence is TGTGCCAGCAGCCAAGAAGTAACCGGGGGGACCCAGTACTTC. Encoded protein: CASSQEVTGGTQYF.